Only a few counts were recorded for the clone carrying this TCR beta chain. The antigen is unknown. No fewer than 5.5 micrograms of total RNA were isolated from every sample. These data originate in a study of blood T cells in healthy people across ages. V shed 2 bases and J shed 1 base, with 11 bases lying between them. Germline CDR1 and CDR2: SGHTA and FQGTGA. CDR3 length: 15 residues. Overall study results and limits: Higher naive T cell percentage went strongly together with higher TCR beta diversity.

A second roughly 7 to 11 cycle PCR used barcoded and J-beta primers. TCRdb re-analysed the 5' RACE reads in MiXCR, keeping a single row per CDR3 protein. The sample has about 1.6 million distinct CDR3 sequences; about 35% are singletons. The source of this sequence is a woman in her twenties or thirties in good health. The sequencing sample was made of blood. The genes are TRBV7-3 and TRBJ1-1; the D is unclear. CDR3 sequence reads: CASSLAGVRNTEAFF. The CDR3 DNA sequence: TGTGCCAGCAGCTTAGCCGGGGTACGGAACACTGAAGCTTTCTTT.